This entry lists 18 T cell receptor beta chains sequenced from one sample in a study of blood T cell repertoires in COVID-19 (dated by TCRdb to 2020 to 2022). Library preparation was by the immunoSEQ multiplex PCR assay. TCRdb holds this immuneACCESS table with in-frame rearrangements only. Some clones are missing; in checked studies, unresolved V genes explain under half, and the rest has no known cause. This sample gives approximately 290,000 clones in total; 75% to 90% of them show up just once. The ten largest clonotypes hold about 0.8% of the sample. Sample: peripheral blood. The receptors were sampled from a man under 40 with acute or convalescent COVID-19.

The chain has TRBV7-9 and TRBJ2-7, with D possibly being TRBD1 (6 bases). This CDR3 has 15 residues. Per germline, CDR1 SEHNR and CDR2 FQNEAQ (reference sequence). V was cut by 2 bases and J by 2 bases, with 13 bases left in between. The CDR3 protein is CASSLLGGNTYEQYF. The DNA for the CDR3 is TGTGCCAGCAGCTTATTAGGGGGAAATACCTACGAGCAGTACTTC.

The chain joins TRBV5-1 to TRBJ1-3; 7 nucleotides agree with TRBD1. CDR1 SGHRS and CDR2 YFSETQ come from the germline V gene. The CDR3 spans 17 residues. J gave up 0 bases and V 2 bases, and 8 bases lay outside the gene matches. The CDR3 sequence: CASSLGTADASGNTIYF. Written as DNA, the CDR3 is TGCGCCAGCAGCTTAGGGACAGCGGATGCCTCTGGAAACACCATATATTTT.

The V call is TRBV5-1, the J call TRBJ1-2; D is uncertain. The V end lost 0 bases, the J end lost 1 base, and 4 bases lay between the germline ends. CDR3 size: 13 residues. The V gene's germline CDR1 is SGHRS and CDR2 YFSETQ. The CDR3 reads CASSLGSNYGYTF. CDR3 nucleotides: TGCGCCAGCAGCTTGGGCAGTAACTATGGCTACACCTTC. Using reference TRBV5-1 and TRBJ1-2 for the parts outside the CDR3, the full variable domain is KAGVTQTPRYLIKTRGQQVTLSCSPISGHRSVSWYQQTPGQGLQFLFEYFSETQRNKGNFPGRFSGRQFSNSRSEMNVSTLELGDSALYLCASSLGSNYGYTFGSGTRLTVV.

V and J are TRBV7-3 and TRBJ1-1, with 9 bases that match TRBD1. The CDR3 is 14 residues long. Unmatched junction bases numbered 3, after V lost 4 bases and J lost 3 bases. Germline V gene data show CDR1 as SGHTA and CDR2 as FQGTGA. The CDR3 is CASSSDRGDTEAFF. The CDR3 DNA sequence: TGTGCCAGCAGCTCGGACAGGGGAGACACTGAAGCTTTCTTT.

The chain recombines TRBV5-1 with TRBJ2-5; 7 bases fit TRBD1. The CDR3 totals 15 residues. Trimming cost V 4 bases and J 2 bases; bases outside gene matches: 8. In germline, CDR1 is SGHRS, CDR2 YFSETQ. CDR3 sequence reads: CASSRQGSLQETQYF. CDR3 nucleotides: TGCGCCAGCAGCAGACAGGGTTCGTTACAAGAGACCCAGTACTTC.

The rearrangement joins TRBV2 to TRBJ2-7; 10 bases align to TRBD1. The CDR3 length is 14 residues. From germline, CDR1 is SNHLY and CDR2 FYNNEI. With V trimmed by 10 bases and J by 0 bases, 6 bases remained unmatched. CDR3: CATKGQGSSYEQYF. The CDR3 coding sequence is TGTGCCACCAAGGGACAGGGGAGCTCCTACGAGCAGTACTTC.

The chain joins TRBV24-1 to TRBJ1-2; 8 bases are a match to TRBD1. CDR3 length: 12 residues. Germline assignment: CDR1 KGHDR and CDR2 SFDVKD. The V and J ends lost 9 bases and 6 bases, in that order; junction bases with no gene match: 5. The CDR3 is CATHDRGDGYTF. Here the CDR3 DNA reads TGTGCCACCCATGACAGGGGCGATGGCTACACCTTC.

The V and J genes are TRBV6-6 and TRBJ2-7; 9 bases map to TRBD2. The CDR3 length is 15 residues. The germline V gene encodes CDR1 MNHNY and CDR2 SVGAGI (reference sequence). Unmatched junction bases numbered 8, after V lost 6 bases and J lost 2 bases. Here the CDR3 reads CASRETSGTPYEQYF. The CDR3 DNA follows: TGTGCCAGCAGGGAGACTAGCGGTACACCCTACGAGCAGTACTTC.

The gene calls are TRBV3-1 (or the pseudogene TRBV3-2) and TRBJ2-3; 13 nucleotides agree with TRBD2. Trimming cost V 5 bases and J 10 bases; bases outside gene matches: 6. CDR1 is LGHDT and CDR2 is YNNKEL in the germline V gene (reference sequence). The CDR3 loop spans 14 amino acids. The CDR3 here is CASSRLAGGDSQYF. The CDR3 DNA sequence: TGTGCCAGCAGCAGACTAGCGGGAGGCGACTCGCAGTATTTT.

The gene calls are TRBV28 and TRBJ1-1, with D tentatively TRBD1 (5 bases). The V gene lost 6 bases and the J gene lost 3 bases, with 14 bases spanning the gap. This CDR3 spans 14 amino acids. The germline CDR1 and CDR2 sequences are MDHEN and SYDVKM. The CDR3 DNA is TGTGCCAGCAGCGCCAGGGTATCCGACACTGAAGCTTTCTTT. This codes for CASSARVSDTEAFF.

J is TRBJ2-7 and V is TRBV15; a possible D gene is TRBD1 (5 bases). Germline lookup yields CDR1 LNHNV and CDR2 YYDKDF (reference sequence). V was pared by 0 bases and J by 2 bases, with 11 bases between. The CDR3 loop spans 15 amino acids. For the CDR3, the DNA is TGTGCCACCAGCAGAGATCAGGGTCTAACCTACGAGCAGTACTTC. The encoded protein is CATSRDQGLTYEQYF.

V gene TRBV19 combines with J gene TRBJ2-7; D is unresolved. This CDR3 contains 15 residues. Looked up from germline, CDR1 is LNHDA and CDR2 is SQIVND (reference sequence). The V and J ends lost 3 bases and 9 bases respectively, with 21 bases between them. As DNA, the CDR3 is TGTGCCAGTAGTATGAAGGATCGAGGATCTGTGGGGCAGTACTTC. Encoded protein: CASSMKDRGSVGQYF.

This clone was found a few times. V and J are TRBV11-2 and TRBJ2-3, with 9 positions matching TRBD2. The trim removed 6 bases at V and 10 bases at J, leaving 26 bases unmatched. Germline-derived CDR1 and CDR2 are SGHAT and FQNNGV. The CDR3 length is 19 residues. The CDR3 region is CASSTLLGSRGGREVAQYF. DNA for the CDR3: TGTGCCAGCAGTACCCTGCTTGGATCGAGGGGCGGGAGGGAGGTAGCGCAGTATTTT.

V is TRBV7-3 and J is TRBJ2-5; the D gene is possibly TRBD2 (6 bases). This CDR3 contains 15 residues. V was pared by 5 bases and J by 1 base, with 14 bases between. The V gene's germline CDR1 is SGHTA and CDR2 FQGTGA. CDR3 coding DNA: TGTGCCAGCAGCCCAAGGAGGGCAACCCAAGAGACCCAGTACTTC. This codes for CASSPRRATQETQYF.

This chain joins TRBV10-3 and TRBJ1-1; 8 nucleotides agree with TRBD1. Looked up from germline, CDR1 is ENHRY and CDR2 is SYGVKD. CDR3 size: 15 residues. Trimming cost V 8 bases and J 5 bases; bases outside gene matches: 13. Here the CDR3 DNA reads TGTGCCATCCATGGGCAGGGGGCGCGGAAGACTGAAGCTTTCTTT. It yields the protein CAIHGQGARKTEAFF.

The V call is TRBV27, the J call TRBJ2-1; TRBD2 matches 13 bases. Germline-derived CDR1 and CDR2 are MNHEY and SMNVEV (reference sequence). The CDR3 loop spans 16 amino acids. The V gene end was trimmed by 6 bases and the J gene end by 5 bases; junction bases not matched to a gene: 7. CDR3 sequence: CASRQGTSGAHNEQFF. DNA for the CDR3: TGTGCCAGCAGACAGGGGACTAGCGGGGCGCACAATGAGCAGTTCTTC.

The genes are TRBV19 and TRBJ1-5; TRBD1 aligns across 8 bases. Germline CDR1 is LNHDA and CDR2 is SQIVND (reference sequence). V was pared by 10 bases and J by 5 bases, with 10 bases of the junction left unmatched. CDR3 length: 14 residues. The DNA for the CDR3 is TGTGCCACCAAGACGGACAGGGAGGATCAGCCCCAGCATTTT. It is translated as CATKTDREDQPQHF. Supplemented by reference TRBV19 and TRBJ1-5, the full variable domain reads DGGITQSPKYLFRKEGQNVTLSCEQNLNHDAMYWYRQDPGQGLRLIYYSQIVNDFQKGDIAEGYSVSREKKESFPLTVTSAQKNPTAFYLCATKTDREDQPQHFGDGTRLSIL.

Of note for this clone: A junction boundary mismatches the germline segment, possibly from a read error. The V gene is TRBV7-7, the J gene TRBJ2-2; 9 nucleotides match TRBD1. In germline, CDR1 is SSHAT, CDR2 FNYEAQ (reference sequence). The CDR3 runs 15 residues. The CDR3 DNA reads TGTGCTAGCAGCGTGGACAGGGGTAACACCGGGGAGCTGTTTTTT. It specifies CASSVDRGNTGELFF.